These 16 T cell receptor beta chains were sequenced from one sample in a study of blood T cell repertoires in COVID-19. The protocol was immunoSEQ multiplex PCR, while the TCRdb copy is restricted to in-frame clones and leaves out a portion. The sample has about 180,000 clones, about 80% seen once. The sequenced sample consisted of peripheral blood. These receptors all stem from a human donor in a cohort sampled during active COVID-19.

This chain links TRBV2 with TRBJ2-3; unclear D gene. This CDR3 has 13 amino acids. Trimming removed 6 bases at V and 3 bases at J, with 10 bases between. The germline V gene has CDR1 SNHLY and CDR2 FYNNEI. DNA of the CDR3: TGTGCCAGCAGCACAGACCAAACAGATACGCAGTATTTT. Its translation: CASSTDQTDTQYF.

The gene calls are TRBV9 and TRBJ1-2, with 8 nucleotides matching TRBD1. The CDR3 totals 16 residues. Trimming at V came to 0 bases and at J to 5 bases, leaving 9 bases not matched to a gene. The germline V gene has CDR1 SGDLS and CDR2 YYNGEE. In nucleotides, the CDR3 is TGTGCCAGCAGCGTAGCTACAGGGGGGACCGTTTATGGCTACACCTTC. Residues: CASSVATGGTVYGYTF.

The chain has TRBV7-9 and TRBJ2-1, with D perhaps matching TRBD2 (6 bases). This CDR3 region has 14 residues. CDR1 is SEHNR and CDR2 is FQNEAQ in the germline V gene (reference sequence). The ends were cut back, 5 bases at V and 3 bases at J, with 11 bases in the middle. The CDR3 region has the DNA TGTGCCAGCAGCGTCTGGGGGGTCTACAATGAGCAGTTCTTC. Translating gives CASSVWGVYNEQFF.

This clone occurred once. The rearrangement joins TRBV15 to TRBJ2-7; no clear D gene. Per germline, CDR1 LNHNV and CDR2 YYDKDF (reference sequence). The germline V and J ends were trimmed by 1 base and 5 bases, with 15 bases remaining between them. CDR3 length: 15 amino acids. The CDR3 protein is CATSRALELRNEQYF. The CDR3 DNA reads TGTGCCACCAGCAGAGCGCTAGAACTTCGAAACGAGCAGTACTTC.

In DNA form, the CDR3 reads TGCGCCAGCAGTGATCGACTAGCGGGGGGGCGAGATACGCAGTATTTT. It translates to CASSDRLAGGRDTQYF. V usage is TRBV10-1 and J usage is TRBJ2-3, with 14 bases aligning to TRBD2. The CDR3 has 16 amino acids. The germline CDR1 and CDR2 sequences are WNHNN and SYGVQD (reference sequence). Germline trimming cut 3 bases from V and 5 bases from J; bases unmatched to any gene: 4.

The gene calls are TRBV19 and TRBJ2-7; 7 bases agree with TRBD1. The V gene's germline CDR1 is LNHDA and CDR2 SQIVND (reference sequence). The CDR3 spans 14 residues. V gave up 5 bases and J gave up 5 bases; unmatched junction bases: 9. The CDR3 spells CASSLTGLRDEQYF. The CDR3 DNA reads TGTGCCAGTAGTTTGACAGGGTTAAGGGACGAGCAGTACTTC.

The chain carries TRBV9 and TRBJ2-1, with D possibly TRBD1 on 6 matching bases. V was clipped by 1 base and J by 4 bases, with 9 bases between them. This CDR3 region has 14 residues. The germline V gene encodes CDR1 SGDLS and CDR2 YYNGEE. The CDR3, as DNA: TGTGCCAGCAGCGTAATAGGACAGTACAATGAGCAGTTCTTC. Its translation: CASSVIGQYNEQFF.

The CDR3 nucleotides are TGCGCCAGCAGCCAACCGGGACTAGCGGGGGGGCAAAACACCGGGGAGCTGTTTTTT. Translating it yields CASSQPGLAGGQNTGELFF. This chain uses TRBV4-3 with TRBJ2-2, with 16 bases identical to TRBD2. Unmatched junction bases numbered 5, after V lost 2 bases and J lost 2 bases. CDR1 LGHNA and CDR2 YSLEER come from the germline V gene. The CDR3 loop spans 19 amino acids.

The chain employs TRBV4-1 and TRBJ2-2; TRBD1 aligns across 11 bases. Germline values: CDR1 MGHRA, CDR2 YSYEKL. V was clipped by 3 bases and J by 6 bases; unmatched bases: 3. The CDR3 has 15 amino acids. CDR3 protein: CASSQGQGGAGELFF. CDR3 in DNA: TGCGCCAGCAGCCAGGGACAGGGGGGGGCCGGGGAGCTGTTTTTT.

The chain uses TRBV9 and TRBJ1-1, with a possible D match to TRBD1 (5 bases). V lost 4 bases and J 3 bases, leaving 13 bases between the germline ends. Germline CDR1 reads SGDLS; CDR2 reads YYNGEE. The CDR3 consists of 14 residues. CDR3 nucleotides: TGTGCCAGCAGCACAATGACAGATTACACTGAAGCTTTCTTT. It codes for CASSTMTDYTEAFF.

This chain connects TRBV18 to TRBJ1-2, with TRBD1 matching over 8 bases. Germline CDR1 and CDR2: KGHSH and LQKENI. The junction had 5 bases not matched to a gene; V was cut back by 3 bases and J by 5 bases. CDR3 length: 14 amino acids. CDR3 region: CASSPGGQGYGYTF. DNA of the CDR3: TGTGCCAGCTCACCGGGAGGACAGGGTTATGGCTACACCTTC.

The chain carries TRBV27 and TRBJ2-3; 8 nucleotides line up with TRBD2. This CDR3 is built from 17 residues. Trimming cost V 5 bases and J 0 bases; bases outside gene matches: 10. Germline V gene data show CDR1 as MNHEY and CDR2 as SMNVEV (reference sequence). CDR3: CASSARTSTASTDTQYF. CDR3 nucleotide sequence: TGTGCCAGCAGTGCCCGGACTAGCACCGCTAGCACAGATACGCAGTATTTT.

The chain joins TRBV7-9 to TRBJ2-5; 7 bases align to TRBD1. CDR1 and CDR2 (germline): SEHNR, FQNEAQ (reference sequence). V trimming: 1 base; J trimming: 7 bases; junction bases outside the gene matches: 3. This CDR3 spans 13 amino acids. The CDR3: CASSLEAGGTQYF. In nucleotides, the CDR3 is TGTGCCAGCAGCTTAGAGGCAGGGGGGACCCAGTACTTC. The full variable domain, completed using reference TRBV7-9 and TRBJ2-5, is DTGVSQNPRHKITKRGQNVTFRCDPISEHNRLYWYRQTLGQGPEFLTYFQNEAQLEKSRLLSDRFSAERPKGSFSTLEIQRTEQGDSAMYLCASSLEAGGTQYFGPGTRLLVL.

This chain uses TRBV28 with TRBJ1-2; 8 bases fit TRBD1. The CDR3 length is 14 residues. With 2 bases clipped from V and 8 bases from J, the junction kept 7 bases outside the gene matches. Germline assignment: CDR1 MDHEN and CDR2 SYDVKM. The CDR3 loop is CASSLDRGVRGYTF. As DNA, the CDR3 is TGTGCCAGCAGTTTAGACAGGGGTGTGAGGGGCTACACCTTC.

The chain has TRBV11-2 and TRBJ1-1, with no clear D. The germline CDR1 and CDR2 sequences are SGHAT and FQNNGV. The CDR3 runs to 13 residues. V was cut by 1 base and J by 10 bases, with 13 bases left in between. The CDR3 nucleotides are TGTGCCAGCAGCTTAGGCAGGATTGTTGGAGCTTTCTTT. It yields the protein CASSLGRIVGAFF.

The rearrangement joins TRBV6-5 to TRBJ2-7, with 8 bases lining up with TRBD1. The germline V gene has CDR1 MNHEY and CDR2 SVGAGI. The CDR3 contains 14 residues. J gave up 2 bases and V 7 bases, and 7 bases lay outside the gene matches. The CDR3 nucleotides read TGTGCCAGCACTCAGGACAGGGTCGCCTACGAGCAGTACTTC. Translated, it gives CASTQDRVAYEQYF.